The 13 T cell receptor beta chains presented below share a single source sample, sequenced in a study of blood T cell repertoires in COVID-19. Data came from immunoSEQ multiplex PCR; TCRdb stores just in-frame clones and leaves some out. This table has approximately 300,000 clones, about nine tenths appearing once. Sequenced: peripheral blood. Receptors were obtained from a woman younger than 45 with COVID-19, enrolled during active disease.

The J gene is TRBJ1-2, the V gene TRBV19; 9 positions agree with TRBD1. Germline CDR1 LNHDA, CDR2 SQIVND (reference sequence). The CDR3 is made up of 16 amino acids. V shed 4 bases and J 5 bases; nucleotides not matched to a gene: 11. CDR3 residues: CASSNTGGAGWYGYTF. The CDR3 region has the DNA TGTGCCAGTAGTAATACAGGGGGCGCAGGTTGGTATGGCTACACCTTC. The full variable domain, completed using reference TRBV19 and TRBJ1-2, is DGGITQSPKYLFRKEGQNVTLSCEQNLNHDAMYWYRQDPGQGLRLIYYSQIVNDFQKGDIAEGYSVSREKKESFPLTVTSAQKNPTAFYLCASSNTGGAGWYGYTFGSGTRLTVV.

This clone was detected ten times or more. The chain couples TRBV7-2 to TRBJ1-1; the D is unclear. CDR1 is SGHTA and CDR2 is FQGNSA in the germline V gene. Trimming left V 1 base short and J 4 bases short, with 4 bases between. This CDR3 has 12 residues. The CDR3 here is CASSLGSTEAFF. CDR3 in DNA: TGTGCCAGCAGCTTAGGCAGCACTGAAGCTTTCTTT.

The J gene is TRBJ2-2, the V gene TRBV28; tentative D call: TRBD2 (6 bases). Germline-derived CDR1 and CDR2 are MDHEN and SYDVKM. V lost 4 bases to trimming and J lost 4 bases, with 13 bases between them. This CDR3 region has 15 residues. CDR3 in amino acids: CASSYSGVGTGELFF. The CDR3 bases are TGTGCCAGCAGTTATTCGGGAGTGGGCACCGGGGAGCTGTTTTTT.

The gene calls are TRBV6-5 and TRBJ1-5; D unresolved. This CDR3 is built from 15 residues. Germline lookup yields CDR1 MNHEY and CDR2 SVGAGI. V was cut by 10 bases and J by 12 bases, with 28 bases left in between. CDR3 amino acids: CATSTNDIRPGVQHF. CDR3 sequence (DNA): TGTGCCACCTCGACAAATGACATCCGCCCCGGGGTCCAGCATTTT.

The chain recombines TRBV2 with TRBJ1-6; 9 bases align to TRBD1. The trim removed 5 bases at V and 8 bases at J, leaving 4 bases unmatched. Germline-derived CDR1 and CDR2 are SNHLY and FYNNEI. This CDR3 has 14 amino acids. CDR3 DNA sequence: TGTGCCAGCAGTCTAAACAGGGGGCATTCACCCCTCCACTTT. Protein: CASSLNRGHSPLHF.

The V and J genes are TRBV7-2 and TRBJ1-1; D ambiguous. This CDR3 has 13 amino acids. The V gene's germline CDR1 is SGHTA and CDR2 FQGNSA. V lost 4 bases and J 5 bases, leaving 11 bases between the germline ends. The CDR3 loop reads CASSYQTGTEAFF. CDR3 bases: TGTGCCAGCAGCTACCAGACGGGTACTGAAGCTTTCTTT.

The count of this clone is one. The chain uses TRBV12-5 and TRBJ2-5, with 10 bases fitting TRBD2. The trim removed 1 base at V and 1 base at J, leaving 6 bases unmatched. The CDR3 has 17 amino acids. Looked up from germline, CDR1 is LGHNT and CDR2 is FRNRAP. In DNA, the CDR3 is TGTGCTAGTGGTTTGGGGACTAGCGGAGGGCCCCAAGAGACCCAGTACTTC. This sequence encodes CASGLGTSGGPQETQYF.

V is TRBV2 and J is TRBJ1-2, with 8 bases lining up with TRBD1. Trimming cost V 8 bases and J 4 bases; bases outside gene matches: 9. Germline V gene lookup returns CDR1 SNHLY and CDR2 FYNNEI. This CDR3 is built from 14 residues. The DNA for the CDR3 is TGTGCCAGCCTTACCTGGACAGGGAGCTATGGCTACACCTTC. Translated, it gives CASLTWTGSYGYTF.

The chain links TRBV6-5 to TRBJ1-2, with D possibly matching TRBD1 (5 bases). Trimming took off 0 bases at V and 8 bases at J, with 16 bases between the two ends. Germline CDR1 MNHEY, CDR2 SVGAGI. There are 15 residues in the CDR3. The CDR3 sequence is CASSYSSPRVEGYTF. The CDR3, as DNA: TGTGCCAGCAGTTACTCCTCCCCCAGGGTGGAGGGCTACACCTTC.

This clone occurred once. CDR3 region: CASSYSSPEPQHF. CDR3 DNA sequence: TGTGCCAGCAGTTACTCGAGTCCGGAGCCCCAGCATTTT. The chain is built from TRBV6-5 and TRBJ1-5, with D hard to call. The CDR3 has 13 residues. Germline CDR1 reads MNHEY; CDR2 reads SVGAGI. V dropped 0 bases and J dropped 8 bases, with 8 bases sitting between them.

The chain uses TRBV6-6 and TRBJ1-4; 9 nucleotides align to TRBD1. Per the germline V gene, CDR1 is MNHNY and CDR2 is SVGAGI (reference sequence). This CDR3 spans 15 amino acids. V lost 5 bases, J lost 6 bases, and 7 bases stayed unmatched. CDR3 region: CASSPQTGGDEKLFF. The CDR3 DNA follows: TGTGCCAGCAGTCCCCAGACAGGGGGTGATGAAAAACTGTTTTTT.

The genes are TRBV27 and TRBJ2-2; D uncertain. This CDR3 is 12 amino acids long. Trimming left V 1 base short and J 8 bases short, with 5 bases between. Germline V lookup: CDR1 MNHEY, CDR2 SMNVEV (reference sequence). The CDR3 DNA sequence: TGTGCCAGCAGTTTATTATCGGGGGAGCTGTTTTTT. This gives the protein CASSLLSGELFF.

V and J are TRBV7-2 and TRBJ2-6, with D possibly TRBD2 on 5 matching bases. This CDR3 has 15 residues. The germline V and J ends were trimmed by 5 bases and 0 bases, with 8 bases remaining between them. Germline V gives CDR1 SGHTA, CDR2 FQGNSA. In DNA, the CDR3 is TGTGCCAGCAGCCTACTAGGCTCTGGGGCCAACGTCCTGACTTTC. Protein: CASSLLGSGANVLTF.